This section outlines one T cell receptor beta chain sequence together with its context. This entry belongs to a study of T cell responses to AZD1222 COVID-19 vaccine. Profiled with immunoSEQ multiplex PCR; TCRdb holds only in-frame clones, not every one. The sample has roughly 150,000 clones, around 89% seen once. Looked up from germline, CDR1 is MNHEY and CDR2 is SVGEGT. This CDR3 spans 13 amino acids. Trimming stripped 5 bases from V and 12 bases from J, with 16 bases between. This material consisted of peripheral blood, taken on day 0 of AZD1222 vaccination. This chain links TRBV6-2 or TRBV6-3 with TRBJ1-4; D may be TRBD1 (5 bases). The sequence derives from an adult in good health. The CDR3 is CASSAVAGLELFF. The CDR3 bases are TGTGCCAGCAGTGCCGTAGCAGGGCTAGAACTGTTTTTT.